One sample yielded the 4 T cell receptor beta chains listed below, sequenced in a study of OX40 agonist ivuxolimab in advanced cancers. Profiled with immunoSEQ multiplex PCR; TCRdb holds only in-frame clones, not every one. The data contain around 72,000 clones, roughly 85% of them seen just once; the ten biggest clones take up roughly 16%. The sequences come from CD4+ or CD8+ T cells sorted from blood, collected in a trial of the OX40 agonist ivuxolimab. The receptors stem from an adult with an advanced solid tumor such as melanoma, head and neck, liver or kidney cancer.

The rearrangement links TRBV11-2 to TRBJ2-1; the D is unclear. Trimming removed 1 base at V and 0 bases at J, with 7 bases between. CDR1 and CDR2 from the germline V gene are SGHAT and FQNNGV. The CDR3 extends over 15 amino acids. In DNA, the CDR3 is TGTGCCAGCAGCTTAGGTGGTATCTCCTACAATGAGCAGTTCTTC. It translates to CASSLGGISYNEQFF.

The chain joins TRBV15 to TRBJ1-2; D unclear. The germline V gene has CDR1 LNHNV and CDR2 YYDKDF (reference sequence). V was shortened by 0 bases and J by 4 bases, with 12 bases between the two germline ends. The CDR3 sequence is 15 residues long. In DNA form, the CDR3 reads TGTGCCACCAGCAGAGATAGGGAGTTAACCTATGGCTACACCTTC. It translates to CATSRDRELTYGYTF.

This chain connects TRBV10-3 to TRBJ2-1, with no clear D. CDR1 is ENHRY, CDR2 SYGVKD, per germline. The CDR3 covers 12 residues. Trimming pared 6 bases from V and 8 bases from J, leaving 11 bases between. The CDR3 DNA reads TGTGCCATCAGGGAAATAGGAGATGAGCAGTTCTTC. Translated: CAIREIGDEQFF.

This clone was picked up one time. V gene TRBV6-1 combines with J gene TRBJ1-2; D is unresolved. This CDR3 contains 13 residues. V lost 11 bases, J lost 0 bases, and 13 bases lay in between. The germline CDR1 and CDR2 sequences are MNHNS and SASEGT. CDR3 in DNA: TGTGCCGTGATGAGGGTAACTAACTATGGCTACACCTTC. Translation: CAVMRVTNYGYTF.